Shown below are 9 T cell receptor beta chains from a single sample sequenced in a study of blood T cell repertoires in COVID-19 (dated by TCRdb to 2019 to 2021). The library was prepared using the immunoSEQ multiplex PCR assay. TCRdb retrieved this table from immuneACCESS and kept in-frame rearrangements only. Not all clones are present; in checked studies, unresolved V genes account for under half, and no reason is known for the remainder. This sample gives some 60,000 clones in total; approximately 90% of them show up just once. Of the sample, 5.5% to 8% is held by the ten largest clones. Sample: peripheral blood. The receptors were gathered from a man aged 35 to 55 with acute or convalescent COVID-19.

V is TRBV24-1 and J is TRBJ1-2, with TRBD1 identical over 9 bases. CDR3 size: 13 residues. V shed 4 bases, J shed 10 bases, and the junction held 6 bases outside the gene matches. In germline, CDR1 is KGHDR, CDR2 SFDVKD. CDR3 sequence reads: CATSDPGTGFYTF. In DNA, the CDR3 is TGTGCCACCAGTGACCCCGGGACAGGGTTCTACACCTTC.

V usage is TRBV4-3 and J usage is TRBJ2-2; 11 positions match TRBD1. CDR3 length: 19 residues. The germline CDR1 and CDR2 sequences are LGHNA and YSLEER. Germline trimming cut 2 bases from V and 7 bases from J; bases unmatched to any gene: 15. In DNA form, the CDR3 reads TGCGCCAGCAGCCAATTCCCCGCCGGGACAGGGGGAATTGGCGGGGAGCTGTTTTTT. Translated: CASSQFPAGTGGIGGELFF.

V usage is TRBV9 and J usage is TRBJ2-2, with TRBD1 matching 8 bases. V shed 4 bases and J 4 bases; nucleotides not matched to a gene: 15. The CDR3 has 18 amino acids. Germline CDR1 SGDLS, CDR2 YYNGEE. The CDR3 is CASSSNMDRDLSTGELFF. As DNA, the CDR3 is TGTGCCAGCAGCTCGAACATGGACAGGGATCTCTCCACCGGGGAGCTGTTTTTT.

Only one count was recorded for this clone. V gene TRBV19 combines with J gene TRBJ1-1; D is possibly TRBD1 (6 bases). The germline CDR1 and CDR2 sequences are LNHDA and SQIVND (reference sequence). The V end lost 3 bases, the J end lost 3 bases, and 14 bases lay between the germline ends. The CDR3 spans 15 residues. CDR3 in DNA: TGTGCCAGTAGTATCCACACAGGGATAGACACTGAAGCTTTCTTT. Its protein product is CASSIHTGIDTEAFF.

This sequence joins TRBV5-1 and TRBJ1-2, with 9 bases lining up with TRBD1. Trimming cost V 0 bases and J 8 bases; bases outside gene matches: 8. Germline-derived CDR1 and CDR2 are SGHRS and YFSETQ. The CDR3 totals 15 residues. CDR3 sequence reads: CASSLETGTGQGYTF. CDR3 DNA: TGCGCCAGCAGCTTGGAAACCGGGACAGGGCAAGGCTACACCTTC.

The V gene is TRBV27, the J gene TRBJ2-7, with 7 bases lining up with TRBD1. Trimming took 5 bases from V and 6 from J; bases not matched to a gene: 10. The CDR3 covers 14 residues. Germline CDR1 is MNHEY and CDR2 is SMNVEV (reference sequence). CDR3 sequence reads: CASSGGTNRGEQYF. Here the CDR3 DNA reads TGTGCCAGCAGTGGAGGTACGAACAGGGGCGAGCAGTACTTC.

The chain joins TRBV19 to TRBJ1-1, with 8 bases fitting TRBD1. Germline values: CDR1 LNHDA, CDR2 SQIVND (reference sequence). V was pared by 5 bases and J by 5 bases, with 7 bases of the junction left unmatched. The CDR3 loop spans 14 amino acids. For the CDR3, the DNA is TGTGCCAGTAGTCGACCTGACAGGGGTACTGAAGCTTTCTTT. This codes for CASSRPDRGTEAFF.

This clone occurred a few times. The rearrangement joins TRBV7-2 to TRBJ2-7; D is unclear. V was clipped by 2 bases and J by 6 bases, with 17 bases between them. Germline V gene lookup returns CDR1 SGHTA and CDR2 FQGNSA. The CDR3 covers 15 residues. The CDR3 nucleotides read TGTGCCAGCAGCTTACGTCAGGCCTCCCCTTCCGAGCAGTACTTC. Translation: CASSLRQASPSEQYF.

The V call is TRBV24-1, the J call TRBJ2-1; D gene ambiguous. The germline V gene encodes CDR1 KGHDR and CDR2 SFDVKD. V lost 5 bases and J lost 7, with 5 bases in between. CDR3 size: 11 residues. CDR3 residues: CATSARNEQFF. CDR3 DNA: TGTGCCACCAGTGCCCGGAATGAGCAGTTCTTC.